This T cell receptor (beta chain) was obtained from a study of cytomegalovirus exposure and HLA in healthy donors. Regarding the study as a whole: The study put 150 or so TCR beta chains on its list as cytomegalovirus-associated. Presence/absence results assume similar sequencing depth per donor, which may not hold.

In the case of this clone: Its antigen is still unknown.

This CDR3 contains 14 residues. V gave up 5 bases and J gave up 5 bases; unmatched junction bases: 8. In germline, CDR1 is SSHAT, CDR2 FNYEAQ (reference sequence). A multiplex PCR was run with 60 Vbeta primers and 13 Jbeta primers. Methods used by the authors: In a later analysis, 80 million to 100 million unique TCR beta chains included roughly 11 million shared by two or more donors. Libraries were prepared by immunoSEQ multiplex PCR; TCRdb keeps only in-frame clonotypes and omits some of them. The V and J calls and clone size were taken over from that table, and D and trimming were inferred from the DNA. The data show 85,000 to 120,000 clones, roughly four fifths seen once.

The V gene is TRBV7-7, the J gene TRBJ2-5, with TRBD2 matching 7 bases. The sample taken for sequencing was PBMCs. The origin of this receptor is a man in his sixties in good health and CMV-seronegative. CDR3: CASSPWAGVETQYF. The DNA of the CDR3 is TGTGCCAGCAGCCCTTGGGCGGGAGTTGAGACCCAGTACTTC.